Following are 28 T cell receptor beta chains from one sample sequenced in a study of T cells in Graves' hyperthyroidism and ophthalmopathy. Amplified TCR beta CDR3 regions came from RNA transcripts. With the HTBI primer set, the TCR CDR3 went through a first round of RT-PCR. TCRdb independently ran MiXCR on the multiplex PCR reads; one entry per CDR3 protein. In the table there are approximately 590,000 distinct CDR3 sequences, 15% to 19% of which are singletons. Source material: blood. These TCRs come from a woman in her twenties or thirties with Graves' hyperthyroidism.

This clonotype has only a few counts. This chain joins TRBV6-6 and TRBJ2-5; D is uncertain. Trimming removed 2 bases at V and 2 bases at J, with 15 bases between. Germline V gene data show CDR1 as MNHNY and CDR2 as SVGAGI (reference sequence). This CDR3 contains 16 residues. CDR3 in DNA: TGTGCCAGCAGTTACATTTCCGGGTCAGCACAAGAGACCCAGTACTTC. Residues: CASSYISGSAQETQYF.

The chain combines TRBV7-9 with TRBJ1-3; D possibly corresponds to TRBD1 (5 bases). Trimming left V 5 bases short and J 3 bases short, with 17 bases between. Germline V lookup: CDR1 SEHNR, CDR2 FQNEAQ (reference sequence). This CDR3 contains 16 residues. In DNA form, the CDR3 reads TGTGCCAGCAGCCTCACTTGGGGGGGTGGTGGAAACACCATATATTTT. This codes for CASSLTWGGGGNTIYF.

The chain joins TRBV7-8 to TRBJ1-1; 10 bases agree with TRBD1. CDR1 and CDR2 from the germline V gene are SGHVS and FQNEAQ. The J segment lost 4 bases and the V segment lost 5 bases, leaving 13 bases of the junction unmatched. The CDR3 consists of 17 residues. The CDR3 bases are TGTGCCAGCAGCCAGTCCGAGGGACAGGGGTTGCGCACTGAAGCTTTCTTT. It codes for CASSQSEGQGLRTEAFF.

This clonotype was seen ten or more times. The chain couples TRBV5-1 to TRBJ2-7; 9 bases match TRBD1. This CDR3 is 16 amino acids long. V was pared by 0 bases and J by 5 bases, with 9 bases of the junction left unmatched. Germline V lookup: CDR1 SGHRS, CDR2 YFSETQ. CDR3: CASSLAGTGYNHEQYF. CDR3 DNA sequence: TGCGCCAGCAGCTTGGCCGGGACAGGGTACAACCACGAGCAGTACTTC.

This clonotype was seen a few times. The V call is TRBV20-1, the J call TRBJ2-5; 13 bases fit TRBD2. The germline CDR1 and CDR2 sequences are DFQATT and SNEGSKA (reference sequence). The CDR3 consists of 14 residues. The CDR3 reads CSVRTSGRAETQYF. The CDR3 coding sequence is TGCAGCGTTAGGACTAGCGGGAGAGCCGAGACCCAGTACTTC.

This clonotype occurred many times. This chain links TRBV5-6 with TRBJ1-5; TRBD1 agrees at 7 bases. The CDR3 length is 14 residues. Germline CDR1 and CDR2: SGHDT and YYEEEE. The ends lost 1 base at V and 7 bases at J; junction bases unmatched: 5. This chain's CDR3 is CASSLRGGPQPQHF. The CDR3 DNA reads TGTGCCAGCAGCTTGCGAGGGGGCCCGCAGCCCCAGCATTTT.

This clonotype was observed many times. The chain recombines TRBV4-1 with TRBJ1-1, with 9 bases lining up with TRBD1. V trimming: 3 bases; J trimming: 5 bases; junction bases outside the gene matches: 4. The CDR3 length is 14 residues. The germline V gene encodes CDR1 MGHRA and CDR2 YSYEKL. The CDR3 nucleotides read TGCGCCAGCAGCCACAGGACAGGGGAAACTGAAGCTTTCTTT. Translation gives CASSHRTGETEAFF.

This clonotype was counted ten times or more. The chain links TRBV20-1 to TRBJ2-1; 12 bases are shared with TRBD2. Unmatched junction bases numbered 5, after V lost 2 bases and J lost 3 bases. The CDR3 is made up of 16 amino acids. CDR1 DFQATT and CDR2 SNEGSKA come from the germline V gene (reference sequence). The CDR3 loop is CSARLAGGLNYNEQFF. Here the CDR3 DNA reads TGCAGTGCTAGACTAGCGGGAGGGCTTAACTACAATGAGCAGTTCTTC.

The gene calls are TRBV10-3 and TRBJ2-7; no definite D call. The CDR3 contains 13 residues. Trimming removed 6 bases at V and 2 bases at J, with 11 bases between. Germline V gene data show CDR1 as ENHRY and CDR2 as SYGVKD. In DNA form, the CDR3 reads TGTGCCATCAGCCCAGACTGGGCCTACGAGCAGTACTTC. This encodes CAISPDWAYEQYF.

J is TRBJ2-3 and V is TRBV20-1; D may be TRBD2 (5 bases). Germline CDR1 is DFQATT and CDR2 is SNEGSKA (reference sequence). The ends were cut back, 6 bases at V and 4 bases at J, with 5 bases in the middle. The CDR3 covers 10 residues. The CDR3 DNA reads as TGCAGTGCGGGAGCAGATACGCAGTATTTT. Translated, it gives CSAGADTQYF.

This clonotype appeared many times. The J gene is TRBJ2-7, the V gene TRBV28; tentatively, D is TRBD2 (5 bases). V was trimmed by 7 bases and J by 1 base, leaving 14 bases between them. The CDR3 runs to 14 residues. Germline V gives CDR1 MDHEN, CDR2 SYDVKM. CDR3 bases: TGTGCCAGCAACGACGACCGGGAATCCTACGAGCAGTACTTC. The encoded protein is CASNDDRESYEQYF.

This clonotype was counted only a few times. The J gene is TRBJ2-3, the V gene TRBV6-5; a weak D match, TRBD2 (7 bases). Per germline, CDR1 MNHEY and CDR2 SVGAGI. The V end was cut by 0 bases, the J end by 4 bases, with 14 bases between. The CDR3 has 16 residues. The CDR3 bases are TGTGCCAGCAGTTACTCAGGTGGGGGGGGCCCAGATACGCAGTATTTT. It encodes CASSYSGGGGPDTQYF.

This clonotype was seen many times. The chain joins TRBV27 to TRBJ2-1, with 13 bases that match TRBD2. CDR3 length equals 15 residues. V was clipped by 5 bases and J by 9 bases; unmatched bases: 7. Per germline, CDR1 MNHEY and CDR2 SMNVEV (reference sequence). The DNA for the CDR3 is TGTGCCAGCAGTGTACTAGCGGGAGGGCCAGCTGAGCAGTTCTTC. Translating it yields CASSVLAGGPAEQFF.

The chain employs TRBV10-2 and TRBJ2-2, with D hard to call. This CDR3 is 17 amino acids long. Germline V gives CDR1 WSHSY, CDR2 SAAADI. V lost 0 bases to trimming and J lost 0 bases, with 11 bases between them. The CDR3 loop reads CASSESVAPANTGELFF. As DNA, the CDR3 is TGCGCCAGCAGTGAGTCGGTTGCACCTGCGAACACCGGGGAGCTGTTTTTT.

To note about this clonotype: A read error may produce the germline difference seen at one junction end. This chain uses TRBV27 with TRBJ2-3; 14 bases fit TRBD2. Germline CDR1 and CDR2: MNHEY and SMNVEV (reference sequence). The CDR3 is 15 residues long. The CDR3, as DNA: TGTGCCAGCTATGGACTAGCGGGAGGTTCAAATACGCGGTATTTT. This translates into CASYGLAGGSNTRYF.

The J gene is TRBJ2-2, the V gene TRBV5-1; D call uncertain. Germline assignment: CDR1 SGHRS and CDR2 YFSETQ. V gave up 4 bases and J gave up 5 bases, with 15 bases separating them. There are 15 residues in the CDR3. This chain's CDR3 is CASSPGLRHTGELFF. CDR3 nucleotide sequence: TGCGCCAGCAGCCCCGGGCTTAGACATACCGGGGAGCTGTTTTTT.

Comments on this clonotype: The conserved final phenylalanine or tryptophan is absent from the CDR3, which likely points to a read error. This chain connects TRBV18 to TRBJ1-2; tentative D call: TRBD1 (5 bases). V lost 6 bases and J 2 bases, leaving 16 bases between the germline ends. In germline, CDR1 is KGHSH, CDR2 LQKENI. The CDR3 loop spans 15 amino acids. DNA for the CDR3: TGTGCCAGCTCCCCTGAGGAGGGGTTAAACTATGGCTACACCTCC. Protein product: CASSPEEGLNYGYTS.

In this sample, this clonotype turned up many times. The chain employs TRBV28 and TRBJ2-2, with 12 bases that match TRBD1. With V trimmed by 6 bases and J by 1 base, 3 bases remained unmatched. The CDR3 runs 16 residues. Germline CDR1 reads MDHEN; CDR2 reads SYDVKM. The CDR3 loop is CASRGQGALNTGELFF. As DNA, the CDR3 is TGTGCCAGCAGGGGACAGGGGGCGCTGAACACCGGGGAGCTGTTTTTT. Full variable domain (outside the CDR3, taken from reference TRBV28 and TRBJ2-2): DVKVTQSSRYLVKRTGEKVFLECVQDMDHENMFWYRQDPGLGLRLIYFSYDVKMKEKGDIPEGYSVSREKKERFSLILESASTNQTSMYLCASRGQGALNTGELFFGEGSRLTVL.

Many counts were recorded for this clonotype. The CDR3 DNA reads as TGTGCCAGCAGCTACACATCTAGCGCTACCTACGAGCAGTACTTC. This translates into CASSYTSSATYEQYF. This chain links TRBV7-2 with TRBJ2-7; weak D call: TRBD2 (6 bases). The CDR3 contains 15 residues. V lost 4 bases to trimming and J lost 2 bases, with 15 bases between them. The germline gives CDR1 SGHTA, CDR2 FQGNSA.

The genes are TRBV7-9 and TRBJ2-1, with 14 bases matching TRBD2. This CDR3 has 15 residues. V trimming: 4 bases; J trimming: 7 bases; junction bases outside the gene matches: 3. Germline V gene sequence: CDR1 SEHNR, CDR2 FQNEAQ (reference sequence). CDR3 amino acids: CASSSRTSGRNEQFF. The CDR3 region has the DNA TGTGCCAGCAGCTCGAGGACTAGCGGGAGGAATGAGCAGTTCTTC.

V usage is TRBV5-1 and J usage is TRBJ2-1; TRBD2 matches at 11 bases. After removal of 6 bases from V and 3 bases from J, the junction contained 5 bases not matched to a gene. CDR3 size: 15 residues. Germline CDR1 reads SGHRS; CDR2 reads YFSETQ. The CDR3 loop reads CASTLAGGIYNEQFF. DNA for the CDR3: TGCGCCAGCACCTTAGCGGGAGGGATCTACAATGAGCAGTTCTTC.

Comments on this clonotype: A much more abundant neighbour one base away suggests this may be a read error. J is TRBJ2-1 and V is TRBV18, with a tentative D call TRBD1 (5 bases). Germline lookup yields CDR1 KGHSH and CDR2 LQKENI. Deletions cut 10 bases from V and 5 bases from J, with 15 bases between. The CDR3 consists of 13 residues. For the CDR3, the DNA is TGTGCCATCTCGTGGGGCAGTGACAATGAGCAGTTCTTC. Its protein product is CAISWGSDNEQFF.

This clonotype was detected a few times. This chain connects TRBV11-2 to TRBJ2-2; TRBD1 agrees at 8 bases. CDR3 length equals 16 residues. Germline trimming cut 4 bases from V and 3 bases from J; bases unmatched to any gene: 7. Germline CDR1 reads SGHAT; CDR2 reads FQNNGV. This CDR3 reads CASSSRQGRDTGELFF. CDR3 coding DNA: TGTGCCAGCAGCTCCCGACAGGGGAGAGACACCGGGGAGCTGTTTTTT. The full variable domain, rest sourced from reference TRBV11-2 and TRBJ2-2, is EAGVAQSPRYKIIEKRQSVAFWCNPISGHATLYWYQQILGQGPKLLIQFQNNGVVDDSQLPKDRFSAERLKGVDSTLKIQPAKLEDSAVYLCASSSRQGRDTGELFFGEGSRLTVL.

This clonotype was observed many times. The rearrangement links TRBV20-1 to TRBJ2-2; 12 nucleotides agree with TRBD2. Looked up from germline, CDR1 is DFQATT and CDR2 is SNEGSKA (reference sequence). The J segment lost 4 bases and the V segment lost 6 bases, leaving 9 bases of the junction unmatched. The length of the CDR3 is 16 residues. CDR3 amino acids: CSAPGLAGLGTGELFF. The CDR3 DNA follows: TGCAGTGCACCCGGACTAGCGGGACTAGGCACCGGGGAGCTGTTTTTT.

This clonotype was recorded many times. This chain uses TRBV7-2 with TRBJ2-1; weak D call: TRBD2 (6 bases). CDR1 and CDR2 from the germline V gene are SGHTA and FQGNSA. The CDR3 covers 16 residues. Trimming removed 5 bases at V and 0 bases at J, with 14 bases between. For the CDR3, the DNA is TGTGCCAGCAGCCCCGGACTGACTAGCTCCTACAATGAGCAGTTCTTC. Translation: CASSPGLTSSYNEQFF.

The CDR3 is CSAAPGTSGVGEQFF. DNA of the CDR3: TGCAGTGCTGCACCTGGGACTAGCGGCGTTGGGGAGCAGTTCTTC. V and J are TRBV20-1 and TRBJ2-1, with 11 positions matching TRBD2. Germline V gives CDR1 DFQATT, CDR2 SNEGSKA (reference sequence). Trimming at V came to 5 bases and at J to 10 bases, leaving 13 bases not matched to a gene. The CDR3 extends over 15 amino acids.

This clonotype was observed many times. This chain connects TRBV5-6 to TRBJ2-5, with D unclear. The CDR3 extends over 14 amino acids. The V gene lost 0 bases and the J gene lost 3 bases, with 9 bases spanning the gap. Germline loops: CDR1 SGHDT, CDR2 YYEEEE. In nucleotides, the CDR3 is TGTGCCAGCAGCTTGGTCAATGAGAAAGAGACCCAGTACTTC. It specifies CASSLVNEKETQYF. The variable domain in full, with the rest retrieved from reference TRBV5-6 and TRBJ2-5, is DAGVTQSPTHLIKTRGQQVTLRCSPKSGHDTVSWYQQALGQGPQFIFQYYEEEERQRGNFPDRFSGHQFPNYSSELNVNALLLGDSALYLCASSLVNEKETQYFGPGTRLLVL.

This clonotype was picked up many times. The V and J genes are TRBV7-8 and TRBJ2-5; TRBD2 is a possible D gene (5 bases). Trimming left V 5 bases short and J 6 bases short, with 16 bases between. CDR1 is SGHVS, CDR2 FQNEAQ, per germline. This CDR3 has 14 amino acids. The CDR3 reads CASSVEIGLKTQYF. The CDR3 DNA reads TGTGCCAGCAGCGTCGAAATAGGACTGAAGACCCAGTACTTC.